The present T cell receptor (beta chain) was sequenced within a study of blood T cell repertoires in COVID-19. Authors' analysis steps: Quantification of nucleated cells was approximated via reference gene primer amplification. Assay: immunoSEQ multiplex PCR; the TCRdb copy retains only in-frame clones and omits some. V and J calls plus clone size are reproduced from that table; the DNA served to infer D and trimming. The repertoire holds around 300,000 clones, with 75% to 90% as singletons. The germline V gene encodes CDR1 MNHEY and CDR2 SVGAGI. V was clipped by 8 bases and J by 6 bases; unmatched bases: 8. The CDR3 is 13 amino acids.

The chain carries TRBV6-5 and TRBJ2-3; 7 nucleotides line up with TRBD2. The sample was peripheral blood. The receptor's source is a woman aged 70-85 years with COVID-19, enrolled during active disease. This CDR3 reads CASQLFGGDTQYF. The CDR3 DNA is TGTGCCAGCCAGCTGTTCGGGGGGGATACGCAGTATTTT.